The rows below give T cell receptor beta chains drawn from one sample of a study of T-cell memory formation after mild COVID-19. Each CDR3 protein gets one entry after TCRdb re-called the 5' RACE reads with MiXCR. The repertoire holds around 300,000 distinct CDR3 sequences, with about an eighth as singletons. The source material was PBMCs or a T cell subset sorted from them (not recorded which). The receptors were gathered from a man aged 18 to 35 who had mild COVID-19 (a few samples of this study predate the infection). Cell type and time point are not known. Each CDR3 is given with its conserved first and last residue. Fields, in order: clone size, V gene, D gene, J gene, CDR3 DNA, CDR3 protein. The D gene is left open where the match is weak. Clone size is stated in some rows and not others, as once, few, many or a class when expanded.

>NA|TRBV2|NA|TRBJ2-1
TGTGCCATCTACAGGGTTGGCGAGCAGTTCTTC
CAIYRVGEQFF
>few|TRBV4-3|NA|TRBJ2-4
TGCGCCAGCAGCCAAGATTCGGGACGGAGACTAAACATTCAGTACTTC
CASSQDSGRRLNIQYF
>many|TRBV24-1|NA|TRBJ2-2
TGTGCCACCAGTGGACCCAGGGTCACCGGGGAGCTGTTTTTT
CATSGPRVTGELFF
>many|TRBV12-3/TRBV12-4|NA|TRBJ2-5
TGTGCCAGCAGACACACTATACGAGGGGAGACCCAGTACTTC
CASRHTIRGETQYF
>NA|TRBV24-1|NA|TRBJ1-6
TGTGCCACCGCTGCGCAGAAGAATTCACCCCTCCACTTT
CATAAQKNSPLHF
>NA|TRBV5-1|NA|TRBJ2-5
TGCGCCAGCAGCTTCCTAGCCCAGGGGGAGACCCAGTACTTC
CASSFLAQGETQYF
>many|TRBV5-1|NA|TRBJ2-3
TGCGCCAGCAGCCCGGACGGGACCGACACAGATACGCAGTATTTT
CASSPDGTDTDTQYF
>NA|TRBV6-2/TRBV6-3|NA|TRBJ1-1
TGTGCCAGCAGTCCGGACAGATCCACTGAAGCTTTCTTT
CASSPDRSTEAFF
>few|TRBV7-6|TRBD2|TRBJ2-1
TGTGCCAGCAGCTTGGAAAGCGGGGGGGCCTGGAATGAGCAGTTCTTC
CASSLESGGAWNEQFF
>once|TRBV5-5|NA|TRBJ2-2
TGTGCCAGCAGCGCCCGGGACAAGAACACCGGGGAGCTGTTTTTT
CASSARDKNTGELFF
>many|TRBV6-5|NA|TRBJ1-4
TGTGCCAGCAGAGGTACAGGGACTGGGAAGGAAAAACTGTTTTTT
CASRGTGTGKEKLFF
>few|TRBV5-1|NA|TRBJ1-2
TGCGCCAGCAGCTCGATGGGGGGCTATGGCTACACCTTC
CASSSMGGYGYTF
>NA|TRBV6-6|NA|TRBJ2-7
TGTGCCAGCAGCCCCAAATCTGTCTCCTACGAGCAGTACTTC
CASSPKSVSYEQYF
>NA|TRBV4-3|NA|TRBJ1-1
TGCGCCAGCAGCCAAGTAGCGCGGTTGAACACTGAAGCTTTCTTT
CASSQVARLNTEAFF
>NA|TRBV5-1|TRBD1|TRBJ1-1
TGCGCCAGCAGTAGGGACAGAGGAATGGGCACTGAAGCTTTCTTT
CASSRDRGMGTEAFF
>NA|TRBV7-6|NA|TRBJ2-1
TGTGCCAGCAGCCGTAGCGGTAATGAGCAGTTCTTC
CASSRSGNEQFF
>few|TRBV4-2|NA|TRBJ2-5
TGTGCCAGCAGCCAAAGACTCCGTCCCGGGGAGACCCAGTACTTC
CASSQRLRPGETQYF
>NA|TRBV4-1|TRBD2|TRBJ2-5
TGCGCCAGCAGCCGACTAGGACTAGCGGGGGGGCAACGAGAGACCCAGTACTTC
CASSRLGLAGGQRETQYF
>NA|TRBV20-1|NA|TRBJ1-6
TGCAGTGCTAGAGATGCAGGGGCTAATTCACCCCTCCACTTT
CSARDAGANSPLHF
>few|TRBV6-8|NA|TRBJ1-1
TGTGCCAGCAGTGGGGGGAAACGCACTGAAGCTTTCTTT
CASSGGKRTEAFF
>NA|TRBV2|TRBD2|TRBJ2-7
TGTGCCAGCACCGGGGGGGGGTACGAGCAGTACTTC
CASTGGGYEQYF
>many|TRBV12-3/TRBV12-4|NA|TRBJ2-3
TGTGCCAGCAGTTTGGACGGAGGGCGAGATACGCAGTATTTT
CASSLDGGRDTQYF
>few|TRBV7-2|NA|TRBJ1-2
TGTGCCAGCAGCTTAAGACGGAACTATGGCTACACCTTC
CASSLRRNYGYTF
>NA|TRBV5-1|TRBD1|TRBJ2-7
TGCGCCAGCAGCAGGACAGGGGTGCACGAGCAGTACTTC
CASSRTGVHEQYF
>few|TRBV6-5|TRBD2|TRBJ2-7
TGTGCCAGCACTAGCGGGGTAAACTCCTACGAGCAGTACTTC
CASTSGVNSYEQYF
>many|TRBV4-2|TRBD2|TRBJ2-3
TGTGCCAGCAGCCAAGATATGAGCGGGGGAGCAGATACGCAGTATTTT
CASSQDMSGGADTQYF
>few|TRBV6-5|NA|TRBJ2-6
TGTGCCAGCAGCCCCGGGGCCCCAGGGGCCAACGTCCTGACTTTC
CASSPGAPGANVLTF
>NA|TRBV11-1|NA|TRBJ1-1
TGTGCCAGCAGCTCCTTCCCGGGGTTGAACACTGAAGCTTTCTTT
CASSSFPGLNTEAFF
>NA|TRBV29-1|NA|TRBJ2-1
TGCAGCGGTTCGGTGGAGGCTGGCGGTGAGCAGTTCTTC
CSGSVEAGGEQFF
>few|TRBV4-3|NA|TRBJ1-5
TGCGCCAGCAGCCAACGACCCCCAACAGCGAGTTATAGCAATCAGCCCCAGCATTTT
CASSQRPPTASYSNQPQHF
>few|TRBV5-1|NA|TRBJ2-3
TGCGCCAGCAGCCGCGATGGGGGCACAGATACGCAGTATTTT
CASSRDGGTDTQYF
>few|TRBV4-3|NA|TRBJ1-4
TGCGCCAGCAGGCCCCCGGGCAGGGGAAATGAAAAACTGTTTTTT
CASRPPGRGNEKLFF
>few|TRBV5-1|NA|TRBJ2-6
TGCGCCAGCAGCTACACAGGATCCGGGGCCAACGTCCTGACTTTC
CASSYTGSGANVLTF
>many|TRBV11-2|NA|TRBJ2-3
TGTGCCAGCAGCTCCGGGAGCAGCACAGATACGCAGTATTTT
CASSSGSSTDTQYF
>NA|TRBV7-9|NA|TRBJ1-2
TGTGCCAGCAGCGGCCCAGGGCCTAACTATGGCTACACCTTC
CASSGPGPNYGYTF
>many|TRBV5-1|NA|TRBJ1-1
TGCGCCAGCAAGGGGGACCCAAACAAGAACACTGAAGCTTTCTTT
CASKGDPNKNTEAFF
>few|TRBV20-1|NA|TRBJ1-2
TGCAGTGCTAGAGATAGTGTCGGCAGGGGACGTGGTGGCTACACCTTC
CSARDSVGRGRGGYTF
>few|TRBV7-2|NA|TRBJ2-4
TGTGCCAGCAGCCCTGACCTAGCCAAAAACATTCAGTACTTC
CASSPDLAKNIQYF
>few|TRBV9|TRBD2|TRBJ2-1
TGTGCCAGCAGCCCCACGTGGACTAGCGGCACCTACAATGAGCAGTTCTTC
CASSPTWTSGTYNEQFF
>NA|TRBV7-9|TRBD2|TRBJ2-7
TGTGCCAGCAGCCCCAGCTTGCGGGGGGGATACGAGCAGTACTTC
CASSPSLRGGYEQYF
>NA|TRBV7-9|NA|TRBJ2-5
TGTGCCAGCAGCTATCAGCCCACGGGGGCAGAGACCCAGTACTTC
CASSYQPTGAETQYF
>few|TRBV7-9|NA|TRBJ1-5
TGTGCCAGCAGCTTAGACTGGGACAATCAGCCCCAGCATTTT
CASSLDWDNQPQHF
>few|TRBV7-2|NA|TRBJ2-3
TGTGCCAGCAGCTTACAACTAGCCCATACGCAGTATTTT
CASSLQLAHTQYF
>NA|TRBV11-2|NA|TRBJ1-5
TGTGCCAGCAGCTTAGGTTTCAGGGGACCGAGGAATCAGCCCCAGCATTTT
CASSLGFRGPRNQPQHF
>many|TRBV6-2/TRBV6-3|TRBD1|TRBJ2-6
TGTGCCAGCAGTCGTAGCCGGGACAGGTGGACTGGGGCCAACGTCCTGACTTTC
CASSRSRDRWTGANVLTF
>NA|TRBV7-2|TRBD2|TRBJ2-1
TGTGCCAGCAGCCCGGGACTAGCGGGGGATTATAATGAGCAGTTCTTC
CASSPGLAGDYNEQFF
>few|TRBV20-1|NA|TRBJ2-5
TGCAGTGCTAGAATGGGGGCCTTTCAAGAGACCCAGTACTTC
CSARMGAFQETQYF
>few|TRBV5-1|NA|TRBJ2-5
TGCGCCAGCAGCTTGAGGGCACGGGCGATCCAAGAGACCCAGTACTTC
CASSLRARAIQETQYF